A selection of T cell receptor beta chains follows, all from one sample in a study of molecular identifiers for immune sequencing clone quantification. TCRdb redid the calling of the PCR reads with MiXCR, one entry per CDR3 protein. The data contain 490,000 or so distinct CDR3 sequences, about 25% of them singletons. The sequenced material came from naive CD8+ T cells from blood, with Jurkat cell RNA spiked in. All receptors come from a human donor in good health. Some libraries in this study had Jurkat cell RNA spiked in. Both conserved end residues are part of each CDR3. The D gene is left open where the match is weak. Where a row states a size, it is once, few, many or the class of an expanded clone; other rows omit it.

clone_size j_call v_call d_call cdr3_nt cdr3_aa
- TRBJ2-5 TRBV28 - TGTGCCAGCAGGCAACAGGGAGATGAGACCCAGTACTTC CASRQQGDETQYF
- TRBJ2-1 TRBV19 - TGTGCCAGCTCTTCCGGAGCCAACAATGAGCAGTTCTTC CASSSGANNEQFF
- TRBJ1-2 TRBV12-3/TRBV12-4 - TGTGCCAGCAGTCCTCACTCGACATATGGCTACACCTTC CASSPHSTYGYTF
- TRBJ2-7 TRBV12-3/TRBV12-4 - TGTGCCAGCAGTCAGGGTATCCACGAGCAGTACTTC CASSQGIHEQYF
many TRBJ1-1 TRBV5-1 TRBD1 TGCGCCAGCAGCTTGGGGACAGGGAGGATTGGGTACACTGAAGCTTTCTTT CASSLGTGRIGYTEAFF
few TRBJ2-3 TRBV9 - TGTGCCAGCAGCGACTATCAGACGCAGTATTTT CASSDYQTQYF
many TRBJ2-7 TRBV5-1 - TGCGCCAGCAGCTTGGGAAGACAGATGTACAGCTCCTACGAGCAGTACTTC CASSLGRQMYSSYEQYF
many TRBJ2-3 TRBV7-9 - TGTGCCAGCGTCCTAGGAAGTGGAGCAGATACGCAGTATTTT CASVLGSGADTQYF
- TRBJ2-7 TRBV14 - TGTGCCAGCAGCCAACATCGTGATTCGTACGAGCAGTACTTC CASSQHRDSYEQYF
- TRBJ2-7 TRBV9 - TGTGCCAGCAGCGGCGGCCGACTAAAGGACGAGCAGTACTTC CASSGGRLKDEQYF
- TRBJ2-2 TRBV11-2 - TGTGCCAGCAGCTTAGATTTGCCCGGGGAGCTGTTTTTT CASSLDLPGELFF
- TRBJ1-4 TRBV7-9 - TGTGCCAGCAGCTTAGTGTTCACAGGCAATGAAAAACTGTTTTTT CASSLVFTGNEKLFF
many TRBJ2-5 TRBV5-6 - TGTGCCAGCAGCAGGGTCACGCTCCAAGAGACCCAGTACTTC CASSRVTLQETQYF
- TRBJ2-1 TRBV11-1 TRBD1 TGTGCCAGCAGCAAGGACAGGGACCCCTACAATGAGCAGTTCTTC CASSKDRDPYNEQFF
- TRBJ2-3 TRBV4-3 TRBD2 TGCGCCAGCAGCCAACTCACTAGCGCCACAGATGCGCAGTATTTT CASSQLTSATDAQYF
- TRBJ2-1 TRBV4-3 - TGCGCCAGCAGCCAAGATGGAGGACTTAACAATGAGCAGTTCTTC CASSQDGGLNNEQFF
many TRBJ2-3 TRBV7-6 - TGTGCCAGCAGCTTAGATTGGGCCACCACAGATACGCAGTATTTT CASSLDWATTDTQYF